The 19 T cell receptor beta chains below all came from one sample that was sequenced in a study of beta chain features in type 1 diabetes. Findings and caveats of the study: Type 1 diabetes patients had TCRB CDR3s that were shorter (moderately but significantly so) in all four CD4+ subsets.

Their cognate antigens are unknown. Since all of the isolated RNA was reverse transcribed, expressed TCRB transcripts were what got sequenced. Profiled with immunoSEQ multiplex PCR; TCRdb holds only in-frame clones, not every one. There are approximately 360,000 clones in the sample; roughly an eighth occur only once, and around 0.0099% lies in the top ten. Sequenced: naive CD4+ T cells from blood. These receptors originate from a woman aged 18-35 years with type 1 diabetes.

This clone was seen a few times. This chain joins TRBV4-3 and TRBJ2-7, with 7 positions matching TRBD1. Per the germline V gene, CDR1 is LGHNA and CDR2 is YSLEER. This CDR3 has 16 residues. V was clipped by 1 base and J by 0 bases; unmatched bases: 6. CDR3 in DNA: TGCGCCAGCAGCCAAGCCGGGACAGTGTTCTCCTACGAGCAGTACTTC. Its protein product is CASSQAGTVFSYEQYF.

The chain couples TRBV29-1 to TRBJ1-1; 7 nucleotides line up with TRBD1. The CDR3 sequence is 12 residues long. Germline CDR1 and CDR2: SQVTM and ANQGSEA. V trimming: 2 bases; J trimming: 11 bases; junction bases outside the gene matches: 8. CDR3 bases: TGCAGCGTTGAAAAGACAGGGAGAGATGCTTTCTTT. This translates into CSVEKTGRDAFF. The whole variable domain, filled in from reference TRBV29-1 and TRBJ1-1, reads SAVISQKPSRDICQRGTSLTIQCQVDSQVTMMFWYRQQPGQSLTLIATANQGSEATYESGFVIDKFPISRPNLTFSTLTVSNMSPEDSSIYLCSVEKTGRDAFFGQGTRLTVV.

The rearrangement links TRBV6-5 to TRBJ2-6, with D possibly TRBD2 on 5 matching bases. Trimming cost V 6 bases and J 0 bases, with 9 bases left between them. Germline assignment: CDR1 MNHEY and CDR2 SVGAGI. The CDR3 is 15 amino acids. CDR3 amino acids: CASSPLVSGANVLTF. The CDR3, as DNA: TGTGCCAGCAGCCCACTAGTCTCTGGGGCCAACGTCCTGACTTTC.

This clone was recorded a few times. The gene calls are TRBV7-6 and TRBJ1-5, with D possibly TRBD1 on 6 matching bases. CDR1 SGHVS and CDR2 FNYEAQ come from the germline V gene. The CDR3 consists of 15 residues. V was clipped by 6 bases and J by 7 bases, with 19 bases between them. The CDR3 DNA reads TGTGCCAGCAGTCCCTACTCGGACAGAGCCCAGCCCCAGCATTTT. It codes for CASSPYSDRAQPQHF.

This clone was detected a few times. The V and J genes are TRBV28 and TRBJ1-4, with no clear D. The ends were cut back, 8 bases at V and 8 bases at J, with 12 bases in the middle. This CDR3 comprises 12 residues. CDR1 and CDR2 from the germline V gene are MDHEN and SYDVKM. The CDR3 sequence: CASHGGLEKLFF. Here the CDR3 DNA reads TGTGCCAGCCATGGCGGGTTGGAAAAACTGTTTTTT.

There are a few counts of this clone. This chain links TRBV18 with TRBJ1-4; 7 positions agree with TRBD1. CDR3 length equals 13 residues. Per germline, CDR1 KGHSH and CDR2 LQKENI. The J segment lost 6 bases and the V segment lost 5 bases, leaving 3 bases of the junction unmatched. The DNA of the CDR3 is TGTGCCAGCTCAACAGGGGAAGATGAAAAACTGTTTTTT. The encoded protein is CASSTGEDEKLFF.

The V and J genes are TRBV21-1 and TRBJ1-5; the table's D call TRBD1 went unverified against the DNA. TRBV21-1 is a recognized pseudogene. This CDR3 is 14 amino acids long. In nucleotides, the CDR3 is TGTGCCAGCAGGTTAACAGGGGGCTCTCAGCCCCAGCATTTT. This codes for CASRLTGGSQPQHF.

Only a few counts were recorded for this clone. The chain is built from TRBV7-8 and TRBJ2-6; D remains unclear. The germline V and J ends were trimmed by 4 bases and 0 bases, with 10 bases remaining between them. CDR1 and CDR2 from the germline V gene are SGHVS and FQNEAQ. The CDR3 sequence is 16 residues long. CDR3 sequence (DNA): TGTGCCAGCAGCTATATGGCCGACTCTGGGGCCAACGTCCTGACTTTC. Residues: CASSYMADSGANVLTF.

J is TRBJ1-1 and V is TRBV28; no reliable D call. Germline V gene data show CDR1 as MDHEN and CDR2 as SYDVKM. This CDR3 contains 13 residues. V was pared by 2 bases and J by 7 bases, with 11 bases between. The CDR3 bases are TGTGCCAGCAGTTTACGGGAGACTCGTGAAGCTTTCTTT. Protein: CASSLRETREAFF.

This clone appeared a few times. The chain employs TRBV27 and TRBJ2-5; possible D gene TRBD2, 5 bases. Germline V gene data show CDR1 as MNHEY and CDR2 as SMNVEV (reference sequence). This CDR3 is built from 15 residues. With 9 bases removed from V and 5 bases from J, the gap between germline ends came to 22 bases. CDR3 DNA: TGTGCCAGTAAGGCGGGTTGGGCCGGCGGGGAGACCCAGTACTTC. The encoded protein is CASKAGWAGGETQYF.

V is TRBV5-1 and J is TRBJ1-2, with TRBD1 as a possible D gene (5 bases). CDR1 is SGHRS and CDR2 is YFSETQ in the germline V gene. V dropped 0 bases and J dropped 3 bases, with 9 bases sitting between them. This CDR3 has 14 amino acids. The CDR3 DNA follows: TGCGCCAGCAGCTTGGAAGGGGCGGACTATGGCTACACCTTC. It is translated as CASSLEGADYGYTF.

This clone turned up a few times. The CDR3 sequence: CASSLALASAETQYF. CDR3 nucleotides: TGCGCCAGCAGCTTGGCCTTGGCTAGCGCCGAGACCCAGTACTTC. The V call is TRBV5-1, the J call TRBJ2-5, with D perhaps matching TRBD2 (6 bases). The V gene lost 0 bases and the J gene lost 5 bases, with 14 bases spanning the gap. The CDR3 has 15 amino acids. CDR1 is SGHRS and CDR2 is YFSETQ in the germline V gene.

The chain links TRBV11-3 to TRBJ2-3, with 11 bases fitting TRBD2. Germline V gene sequence: CDR1 SGHNT, CDR2 YENEEA. Unmatched junction bases numbered 6, after V lost 0 bases and J lost 10 bases. The CDR3 is 15 residues long. CDR3 sequence reads: CASSLDRPSGRSQYF. For the CDR3, the DNA is TGTGCCAGCAGCTTAGATCGGCCTAGCGGGAGGTCGCAGTATTTT.

This clone was recorded a few times. The chain links TRBV30 to TRBJ2-2, with TRBD1 matching 9 bases. This CDR3 has 17 amino acids. Germline values: CDR1 GTSNPN, CDR2 SVGIG (reference sequence). V shed 1 base, J shed 0 bases, and the junction held 6 bases outside the gene matches. Written as DNA, the CDR3 is TGTGCCTGGAGTGCAGACAGGGGGGTGACGAACACCGGGGAGCTGTTTTTT. Translation gives CAWSADRGVTNTGELFF.

The chain has TRBV6-5 and TRBJ2-2; 9 positions agree with TRBD1. CDR1 MNHEY and CDR2 SVGAGI come from the germline V gene. This CDR3 spans 15 amino acids. V was clipped by 2 bases and J by 3 bases; unmatched bases: 1. For the CDR3, the DNA is TGTGCCAGCAGTTACGGGACAGGGTACACCGGGGAGCTGTTTTTT. Amino acids: CASSYGTGYTGELFF.

This clone was counted between two and nine times. This chain joins TRBV9 and TRBJ2-2, with 8 bases identical to TRBD2. The germline CDR1 and CDR2 sequences are SGDLS and YYNGEE. This CDR3 region has 18 residues. J was trimmed by 1 base and V by 4 bases; bases with no gene match: 12. CDR3 DNA sequence: TGTGCCAGCAGCCCCCTTACTGGACTAGCAAGGAACACCGGGGAGCTGTTTTTT. Its protein is CASSPLTGLARNTGELFF.

This clone was picked up a small number of times. The CDR3 nucleotides are TGTGCCAGCAGCGGGGGGACCGCTAGCTCCTATAATTCACCCCTCCACTTT. It codes for CASSGGTASSYNSPLHF. The genes are TRBV14 and TRBJ1-6, with D possibly being TRBD1 (5 bases). The length of the CDR3 is 17 residues. Per the germline V gene, CDR1 is SGHDN and CDR2 is FVKESK. Trimming stripped 5 bases from V and 0 bases from J, with 14 bases between.

This clone has more than one count but fewer than ten. This chain uses TRBV7-9 with TRBJ2-1, with D perhaps matching TRBD2 (5 bases). The CDR3 is 10 residues long. Germline-derived CDR1 and CDR2 are SEHNR and FQNEAQ (reference sequence). V was clipped by 5 bases and J by 15 bases, with 11 bases between them. The CDR3 region has the DNA TGTGCCAGCAGCCCGATGAGCGGGTTCTTC. Protein product: CASSPMSGFF.

The chain is built from TRBV14 and TRBJ2-7, with 7 bases aligning to TRBD1. Germline V CDR1 and CDR2: SGHDN, FVKESK. The CDR3 is 17 residues long. The J segment lost 0 bases and the V segment lost 4 bases, leaving 12 bases of the junction unmatched. DNA of the CDR3: TGTGCCAGCAGCCGATCTAATGTGGGGGACAGCTCCTACGAGCAGTACTTC. Translated, it gives CASSRSNVGDSSYEQYF.